Presented here are 32 T cell receptor beta chains from one specimen sequenced in a study of blood T cells in healthy people across ages. With a J-beta primer mix and a sample-barcoded 5' primer, a second PCR ran roughly 6 to 12 cycles. TCRdb reanalysed the 5' RACE reads using MiXCR and keeps one entry per CDR3 protein. The sample lists approximately 1.5 million distinct CDR3 sequences, 34% occurring once. Specimen: blood. These receptors were collected from a woman in her 30s in good health.

This chain links TRBV18 with TRBJ2-1, with TRBD1 as a possible D gene (6 bases). Germline CDR1 reads KGHSH; CDR2 reads LQKENI. V lost 0 bases and J 4 bases, leaving 22 bases between the germline ends. The CDR3 totals 19 residues. The CDR3 sequence is CASSPPDTALQGWYNEQFF. In nucleotides, the CDR3 is TGTGCCAGCTCACCACCGGATACGGCATTACAGGGTTGGTACAATGAGCAGTTCTTC.

A word on this clonotype: This may stem from a read error, because a much larger clone lies one nucleotide away. The chain couples TRBV5-1 to TRBJ2-5; 9 nucleotides line up with TRBD1. The CDR3 is 13 residues long. The V gene's germline CDR1 is SGHRS and CDR2 YFSETQ. V lost 6 bases to trimming and J lost 3 bases; unmatched junction nucleotides: 3. CDR3 nucleotide sequence: TGCGCCAGCACCGGGACAGGGAAAGAGACCCAGTACTTC. Encoded protein: CASTGTGKETQYF.

The chain joins TRBV5-1 to TRBJ1-1, with 7 bases that match TRBD1. The length of the CDR3 is 14 residues. Trimming at V came to 2 bases and at J to 4 bases, leaving 5 bases not matched to a gene. Germline-derived CDR1 and CDR2 are SGHRS and YFSETQ. In DNA form, the CDR3 reads TGCGCCAGCAGCTTACAGACAGGGTCCACTGAAGCTTTCTTT. It codes for CASSLQTGSTEAFF.

This clonotype was detected only a few times. The chain combines TRBV6-4 with TRBJ2-7, with D possibly called TRBD1 or TRBD2 (5 bases each). CDR1 and CDR2 from the germline V gene are MRHNA and SNTAGT. V was cut by 2 bases and J by 3 bases, with 8 bases left in between. This CDR3 is built from 13 residues. Here the CDR3 reads CASSDRDDYEQYF. The CDR3 bases are TGTGCCAGCAGTGACAGGGACGACTACGAGCAGTACTTC.

This clonotype was found many times. This sequence joins TRBV7-9 and TRBJ2-3, with unresolved D. The CDR3 extends over 12 amino acids. The V gene lost 6 bases and the J gene lost 4 bases, with 8 bases spanning the gap. Looked up from germline, CDR1 is SEHNR and CDR2 is FQNEAQ (reference sequence). The CDR3, as DNA: TGTGCCAGCAGTTTACTGGCAGATACGCAGTATTTT. The encoded protein is CASSLLADTQYF.

The sample holds a few counts of this clonotype. The chain joins TRBV6-1 to TRBJ2-7, with D perhaps matching TRBD1 (6 bases). The V gene lost 5 bases and the J gene lost 3 bases, with 14 bases spanning the gap. The length of the CDR3 is 14 residues. Germline-derived CDR1 and CDR2 are MNHNS and SASEGT. CDR3 residues: CASSTYQGNYEQYF. The CDR3 nucleotides are TGTGCCAGCAGTACGTACCAGGGGAACTACGAGCAGTACTTC.

V gene TRBV5-1 combines with J gene TRBJ2-6; D remains ambiguous. Trimming left V 1 base short and J 0 bases short, with 8 bases between. From germline, CDR1 is SGHRS and CDR2 YFSETQ. The CDR3 extends over 16 amino acids. Written as DNA, the CDR3 is TGCGCCAGCAGCTTGCCCAATAACTCTGGGGCCAACGTCCTGACTTTC. This encodes CASSLPNNSGANVLTF.

The sample holds a few counts of this clonotype. The J gene is TRBJ1-5, the V gene TRBV7-9, with 7 bases lining up with TRBD1. After removal of 4 bases from V and 1 base from J, the junction contained 7 bases not matched to a gene. Germline V gives CDR1 SEHNR, CDR2 FQNEAQ (reference sequence). The CDR3 length is 16 residues. The CDR3 nucleotides are TGTGCCAGCAGCTCTACCGGGACAGCAAGCAATCAGCCCCAGCATTTT. It yields the protein CASSSTGTASNQPQHF.

This clonotype was counted ten times or more. The chain carries TRBV4-2 and TRBJ1-6; tentatively, D is TRBD1 (6 bases). The CDR3 has 16 amino acids. Germline V gene sequence: CDR1 LGHNA, CDR2 YNFKEQ. Deletions cut 6 bases from V and 7 bases from J, with 19 bases between. The CDR3 DNA is TGTGCCAGCAGTTTCGTCGTTGGGCAGGGGAATTCACCCCTCCACTTT. Protein product: CASSFVVGQGNSPLHF.

This clonotype has a handful of counts. The V and J genes are TRBV20-1 and TRBJ2-3, with D unclear. The germline V gene has CDR1 DFQATT and CDR2 SNEGSKA (reference sequence). This CDR3 is built from 18 residues. V was cut by 1 base and J by 2 bases, with 22 bases left in between. The CDR3 nucleotides read TGCAGTGCTAGAGCAATGCCGTCGACTGCTCGTCCCACAGATACGCAGTATTTT. Its translation is CSARAMPSTARPTDTQYF.

The chain couples TRBV6-1 to TRBJ2-1; 11 bases map to TRBD2. This CDR3 comprises 16 residues. Germline CDR1 MNHNS, CDR2 SASEGT. Trimming at V came to 2 bases and at J to 6 bases, leaving 6 bases not matched to a gene. CDR3 residues: CASSEPTSGDSNEQFF. The CDR3 coding sequence is TGTGCCAGCAGTGAACCGACTAGCGGGGACTCCAATGAGCAGTTCTTC.

The table lists this clonotype with a few counts. The chain has TRBV4-1 and TRBJ2-7; either TRBD1 or TRBD2 may fit D (5 bases each). Germline CDR1 MGHRA, CDR2 YSYEKL. Trimming shortened V by 1 base and J by 4 bases, and 14 bases separated the two germline ends. This CDR3 comprises 15 residues. The CDR3 nucleotides are TGCGCCAGCAGCCAAGTCCCGGGGCGAAGGTACGAGCAGTACTTC. Its protein is CASSQVPGRRYEQYF.

This clonotype has just one count. At one end, the junction sequence differs from germline, possibly due to a read error. The V and J genes are TRBV11-3 and TRBJ2-3, with D perhaps TRBD1 (6 bases). CDR3 length equals 14 residues. Looked up from germline, CDR1 is SGHNT and CDR2 is YENEEA. Written as DNA, the CDR3 is TGTGCCGGCAGTATAGCAGGGGCTGTTGATACGCAGTATTTT. As protein: CAGSIAGAVDTQYF.

The rearrangement joins TRBV7-8 to TRBJ2-3; 7 nucleotides line up with TRBD2. Germline CDR1 SGHVS, CDR2 FQNEAQ. This CDR3 comprises 15 residues. V shed 1 base and J 4 bases; nucleotides not matched to a gene: 5. CDR3 nucleotides: TGTGCCAGCAGCTTAGGTGGGGAGGGACCAGATACGCAGTATTTT. Translating gives CASSLGGEGPDTQYF. Variable domain in full (rest from reference TRBV7-8 and TRBJ2-3): GAGVSQSPRYKVAKRGQDVALRCDPISGHVSLFWYQQALGQGPEFLTYFQNEAQLDKSGLPSDRFFAERPEGSVSTLKIQRTQQEDSAVYLCASSLGGEGPDTQYFGPGTRLTVL.

This clonotype came up a few times. The chain employs TRBV27 and TRBJ1-5; no reliable D call. The germline CDR1 and CDR2 sequences are MNHEY and SMNVEV (reference sequence). Trimming stripped 5 bases from V and 0 bases from J, with 14 bases between. The CDR3 extends over 16 amino acids. CDR3 DNA sequence: TGTGCCAGCAGTGAGGACGGGGTTTATAGCAATCAGCCCCAGCATTTT. Its protein product is CASSEDGVYSNQPQHF.

V and J are TRBV27 and TRBJ2-3; D not certain. The CDR3 runs 17 residues. The germline V gene has CDR1 MNHEY and CDR2 SMNVEV (reference sequence). Trimming shortened V by 4 bases and J by 4 bases, and 21 bases separated the two germline ends. The CDR3 DNA sequence: TGTGCCAGCAGTTCAAGAGAGACCCATCAGGCCCCAGATACGCAGTATTTT. Amino acid sequence: CASSSRETHQAPDTQYF.

This clonotype appeared a few times. The V call is TRBV6-6, the J call TRBJ2-7, with 7 nucleotides matching TRBD1. The V and J ends lost 2 bases and 1 base, in that order; junction bases with no gene match: 5. The CDR3 runs 15 residues. Germline CDR1 is MNHNY and CDR2 is SVGAGI (reference sequence). The CDR3 DNA reads TGTGCCAGCAGTTACAAGACAGGGATTTCCTACGAGCAGTACTTC. Amino acid sequence: CASSYKTGISYEQYF.

This clonotype was observed many times. V usage is TRBV7-9 and J usage is TRBJ1-4; perhaps TRBD1 as D (5 bases). The CDR3 consists of 15 residues. Trimming stripped 2 bases from V and 7 bases from J, with 14 bases between. Germline assignment: CDR1 SEHNR and CDR2 FQNEAQ (reference sequence). The CDR3 reads CASSLFQGGTEKLFF. As DNA, the CDR3 is TGTGCCAGCAGCTTATTTCAGGGCGGGACTGAAAAACTGTTTTTT.

Worth noting for this clonotype: Compared with germline, one end of the junction differs, possibly owing to a read error. The chain couples TRBV18 to TRBJ1-2; tentative D call: TRBD1 (5 bases). The CDR3 has 14 amino acids. Germline V gives CDR1 KGHSH, CDR2 LQKENI. In DNA, the CDR3 is TGTGCCGGCTCACCAGAGGGACTCCTGGGTGGCTACACCTTC. It yields the protein CAGSPEGLLGGYTF. Supplemented by reference TRBV18 and TRBJ1-2, the full variable domain reads NAGVMQNPRHLVRRRGQEARLRCSPMKGHSHVYWYRQLPEEGLKFMVYLQKENIIDESGMPKERFSAEFPKEGPSILRIQQVVRGDSAAYFCAGSPEGLLGGYTFGSGTRLTVV.

The rearrangement joins TRBV5-1 to TRBJ1-3; 11 bases fit TRBD1. The CDR3 sequence is 19 residues long. Germline V gene sequence: CDR1 SGHRS, CDR2 YFSETQ. With V trimmed by 2 bases and J by 0 bases, 10 bases remained unmatched. In DNA form, the CDR3 reads TGCGCCAGCAGCTTAGGGACAGGGGGGAGTATGTCCTCTGGAAACACCATATATTTT. Residues: CASSLGTGGSMSSGNTIYF.

The table lists this clonotype with many counts. The chain is built from TRBV4-1 and TRBJ2-7; 7 nucleotides line up with TRBD1. CDR1 MGHRA and CDR2 YSYEKL come from the germline V gene. The trim removed 1 base at V and 4 bases at J, leaving 10 bases unmatched. This CDR3 has 16 residues. The CDR3 sequence: CASSQGQQGVSYEQYF. The CDR3 DNA reads TGCGCCAGCAGCCAAGGTCAGCAGGGGGTTTCGTACGAGCAGTACTTC.

The chain uses TRBV5-1 and TRBJ2-2, with TRBD2 matching over 7 bases. This CDR3 contains 13 residues. V gave up 5 bases and J gave up 5 bases; unmatched junction bases: 3. Looked up from germline, CDR1 is SGHRS and CDR2 is YFSETQ. The DNA of the CDR3 is TGCGCCAGCAGGCCACTAGCGACCGGGGAGCTGTTTTTT. This gives the protein CASRPLATGELFF.

CDR3 amino acids: CASSLGLWRPDEQFF. CDR3 nucleotide sequence: TGTGCCAGCAGTTTGGGCCTATGGCGCCCCGATGAGCAGTTCTTC. The rearrangement links TRBV28 to TRBJ2-1; D remains unclear. Germline CDR1 reads MDHEN; CDR2 reads SYDVKM. CDR3 size: 15 residues. The germline V and J ends were trimmed by 3 bases and 8 bases, with 17 bases remaining between them.

This clonotype was recorded a few times. The V gene is TRBV11-2, the J gene TRBJ2-7; tentatively, D is TRBD1 (6 bases). Germline CDR1 reads SGHAT; CDR2 reads FQNNGV. This CDR3 has 14 residues. V was cut by 6 bases and J by 4 bases, with 16 bases left in between. The CDR3 is CASSRDRLGYEQYF. The DNA for the CDR3 is TGTGCCAGCAGTCGAGACAGGCTAGGGTACGAGCAGTACTTC.

This clonotype occurred a few times. This chain joins TRBV28 and TRBJ2-3; possible D gene TRBD1, 5 bases. Trimming removed 5 bases at V and 2 bases at J, with 11 bases between. The CDR3 runs 14 residues. CDR1 and CDR2 from the germline V gene are MDHEN and SYDVKM. CDR3 in DNA: TGTGCCAGCAGTCCCAGGGTTAACACAGATACGCAGTATTTT. Its protein is CASSPRVNTDTQYF.

There are a few counts of this clonotype. The chain employs TRBV6-2 or TRBV6-3 and TRBJ1-1, with D unclear. Germline assignment: CDR1 MNHEY and CDR2 SVGEGT. The V end lost 3 bases, the J end lost 4 bases, and 18 bases lay between the germline ends. There are 16 residues in the CDR3. The CDR3 bases are TGTGCCAGCAGTTATTTCACCCATGCGTGGTCCACTGAAGCTTTCTTT. Protein product: CASSYFTHAWSTEAFF.

This clonotype was seen only a few times. The V call is TRBV10-1, the J call TRBJ2-1; TRBD2 agrees at 9 bases. Germline values: CDR1 WNHNN, CDR2 SYGVQD (reference sequence). The CDR3 totals 11 residues. The trim removed 9 bases at V and 13 bases at J, leaving 7 bases unmatched. CDR3: CAREKRGEQFF. The CDR3 bases are TGCGCCAGAGAGAAGCGGGGGGAACAGTTCTTC.

This clonotype was seen at least ten times. The chain is built from TRBV5-6 and TRBJ2-5; weak D call: TRBD2 (8 bases). Germline-derived CDR1 and CDR2 are SGHDT and YYEEEE. CDR3 length: 15 residues. Between the trimmed V and J ends, which lost 2 bases and 2 bases, there was a span of 13 bases. The CDR3 protein is CASSLGGGGQETQYF. The CDR3 bases are TGTGCCAGCAGCTTAGGGGGCGGGGGGCAAGAGACCCAGTACTTC.

The chain recombines TRBV28 with TRBJ2-7; 10 positions agree with TRBD2. The germline V gene has CDR1 MDHEN and CDR2 SYDVKM. This CDR3 contains 14 residues. V dropped 8 bases and J dropped 6; count of bases not matched to a gene: 10. This CDR3 reads CASVPGLARAEQYF. CDR3 coding DNA: TGTGCCAGCGTTCCGGGACTAGCGAGAGCCGAGCAGTACTTC.

The chain uses TRBV7-6 and TRBJ2-3; D gene ambiguous. The germline gives CDR1 SGHVS, CDR2 FNYEAQ. With 5 bases removed from V and 4 bases from J, the gap between germline ends came to 10 bases. The CDR3 length is 13 residues. The CDR3 loop is CASSPNPSDTQYF. The CDR3 nucleotides read TGTGCCAGCAGCCCAAACCCCTCAGATACGCAGTATTTT.

Many counts were recorded for this clonotype. The chain links TRBV7-2 to TRBJ2-5; D perhaps matches TRBD1 (5 bases). The CDR3 is made up of 15 amino acids. Germline CDR1 SGHTA, CDR2 FQGNSA. Trimming cost V 3 bases and J 4 bases, with 15 bases left between them. The CDR3 reads CASSLGPSSGETQYF. Here the CDR3 DNA reads TGTGCCAGCAGCTTGGGGCCATCCTCGGGAGAGACCCAGTACTTC.

This clonotype was detected a few times. This chain links TRBV9 with TRBJ1-2, with unresolved D. Germline assignment: CDR1 SGDLS and CDR2 YYNGEE. The CDR3 contains 14 residues. Trimming removed 2 bases from V and 0 bases from J, with 8 bases in between. CDR3 sequence (DNA): TGTGCCAGCAGCGTGGGAGACTCTAACTATGGCTACACCTTC. It encodes CASSVGDSNYGYTF.